These 15 T cell receptor beta chains were sequenced from one sample in a study of persistence of HIV-infected CD4 T cells (dated by TCRdb to the early 2020s). The treatment or condition label corresponds to: suppressive antiretroviral therapy. Cells were stimulated with a pool of overlapping HIV-1 Gag 15-mer peptides at 0.95 to 1 ug per peptide per mL. Memory CD4+ T cells that did not respond, being CD40L-negative, CD69-negative and CD45RO-high, were sorted as memory populations depleted of antigen-responding cells. These receptors' antigens are unknown. TCRbeta repertoires were sequenced from genomic DNA with the immunoSEQ hsTCRB assay version 4 in survey mode. TCRdb limited this immuneACCESS table to in-frame rearrangements with V and J called. A share of clones is missing; checked studies link under half to unresolved V genes, and the rest is unexplained. The sample profile shows approximately 36,000 clones; approximately 87% of them were found once. Roughly 5.4% of the sample is in the top ten clones.

The source material was cultured CD4+ T cells from PBMCs, sampled from a patient who received antiretroviral therapy. The sample's cell subset or site, from its label and the paper: CD40L-CD69- CD45RO-high memory CD4 T cells not responding to Gag peptides. Receptors were obtained from an adult with HIV. The donor label of this sample is uncertain.

This rearrangement joins TRBV5-1 to TRBJ1-1, with D possibly TRBD1 on 6 matching bases. This CDR3 comprises 16 residues. The germline CDR1 and CDR2 sequences are SGHRS and YFSETQ. V lost 0 bases to trimming and J lost 0 bases, with 12 bases between them. In DNA form, the CDR3 reads TGCGCCAGCAGCTTGGGAACCGGGACAATGAACACTGAAGCTTTCTTT. This encodes CASSLGTGTMNTEAFF. Full variable domain (rest looked up from reference TRBV5-1 and TRBJ1-1): KAGVTQTPRYLIKTRGQQVTLSCSPISGHRSVSWYQQTPGQGLQFLFEYFSETQRNKGNFPGRFSGRQFSNSRSEMNVSTLELGDSALYLCASSLGTGTMNTEAFFGQGTRLTVV.

The V gene is TRBV6-5, the J gene TRBJ2-3; TRBD1 might be the D (6 bases). V dropped 6 bases and J dropped 2 bases, with 15 bases sitting between them. CDR1 is MNHEY and CDR2 is SVGAGI in the germline V gene. This CDR3 spans 15 amino acids. The CDR3 bases are TGTGCCAGCAGCCTTAAGGGACACAACACAGATACGCAGTATTTT. As protein: CASSLKGHNTDTQYF.

The chain uses TRBV9 and TRBJ2-7; perhaps D is TRBD1 or TRBD2 (5 bases each). With 3 bases removed from V and 2 bases from J, the gap between germline ends came to 18 bases. This CDR3 region has 16 residues. The germline V gene encodes CDR1 SGDLS and CDR2 YYNGEE. CDR3 bases: TGTGCCAGCAGCGGGCACCGGGACGGACCAACCTACGAGCAGTACTTC. Translated: CASSGHRDGPTYEQYF.

The chain has TRBV6-1 and TRBJ2-1; D possibly matches TRBD1 or TRBD2 (6 bases each). CDR3 size: 18 residues. The germline V and J ends were trimmed by 4 bases and 2 bases, with 21 bases remaining between them. The germline gives CDR1 MNHNS, CDR2 SASEGT. The CDR3 is CASSGGAAGRGPYNEQFF. The CDR3 nucleotides read TGTGCCAGCAGTGGGGGGGCGGCAGGAAGGGGACCCTACAATGAGCAGTTCTTC.

This rearrangement joins TRBV25-1 to TRBJ1-2; the D is unclear. CDR3 size: 14 residues. Trimming left V 2 bases short and J 3 bases short, with 10 bases between. Germline lookup yields CDR1 MGHDK and CDR2 SYGVNS. This chain's CDR3 is CASSELDSYYGYTF. As DNA, the CDR3 is TGTGCCAGCAGTGAACTGGACTCCTACTATGGCTACACCTTC.

This chain links TRBV6-5 with TRBJ2-1, with D tentatively TRBD2 (6 bases). Between the trimmed V and J ends, which lost 7 bases and 9 bases, there was a span of 13 bases. This CDR3 comprises 12 residues. Germline CDR1 is MNHEY and CDR2 is SVGAGI. Here the CDR3 reads CASIGGKFEQFF. CDR3 DNA sequence: TGTGCCAGCATTGGGGGGAAGTTTGAGCAGTTCTTC.

This chain joins TRBV7-6 and TRBJ2-2; no definite D call. The CDR3 has 14 amino acids. The V end lost 2 bases, the J end lost 1 base, and 5 bases lay between the germline ends. Germline V gene data show CDR1 as SGHVS and CDR2 as FNYEAQ. The DNA of the CDR3 is TGTGCCAGCAGCTTATACGGGAACACCGGGGAGCTGTTTTTT. Translating gives CASSLYGNTGELFF.

CDR3 nucleotides: TGTGCCAGCAGCTTAGTATCGGGAGACGAGCAGTACTTC. Amino acids: CASSLVSGDEQYF. This sequence joins TRBV7-6 and TRBJ2-7; TRBD2 might be the D (6 bases). CDR1 and CDR2 from the germline V gene are SGHVS and FNYEAQ. The CDR3 consists of 13 residues. The ends were cut back, 1 base at V and 5 bases at J, with 9 bases in the middle. Full variable domain (remainder filled in from reference TRBV7-6 and TRBJ2-7): GAGVSQSPRYKVTKRGQDVALRCDPISGHVSLYWYRQALGQGPEFLTYFNYEAQQDKSGLPNDRFSAERPEGSISTLTIQRTEQRDSAMYRCASSLVSGDEQYFGPGTRLTVT.

The rearrangement joins TRBV19 to TRBJ2-4; no clear D gene. CDR3 length equals 18 residues. V gave up 7 bases and J gave up 0 bases, with 22 bases separating them. Germline V gives CDR1 LNHDA, CDR2 SQIVND (reference sequence). The CDR3 loop reads CASMMDGKNLLAKNIQYF. The CDR3 nucleotides read TGTGCCAGTATGATGGACGGCAAAAATCTCCTAGCCAAAAACATTCAGTACTTC.

The chain uses TRBV2 and TRBJ2-7; 8 bases are shared with TRBD1. The CDR3 runs to 13 residues. The germline V gene encodes CDR1 SNHLY and CDR2 FYNNEI. The J segment lost 6 bases and the V segment lost 6 bases, leaving 7 bases of the junction unmatched. The CDR3 sequence: CASRDRVLGEQYF. The DNA of the CDR3 is TGTGCCAGCAGGGACAGGGTTTTAGGCGAGCAGTACTTC.

This clone has only one observation. CDR3 sequence (DNA): TGTGCCAGCAATCCGACAGGAGTCTATGGCTACACCTTC. It translates to CASNPTGVYGYTF. The chain recombines TRBV6-5 with TRBJ1-2; weak D call: TRBD1 (6 bases). CDR3 length: 13 residues. The V gene lost 7 bases and the J gene lost 4 bases, with 13 bases spanning the gap. The germline CDR1 and CDR2 sequences are MNHEY and SVGAGI.

The chain employs TRBV7-2 and TRBJ2-3; 7 positions match TRBD2. Germline V gene data show CDR1 as SGHTA and CDR2 as FQGNSA. Trimming removed 4 bases from V and 1 base from J; junction bases left unmatched: 5. The CDR3 totals 15 residues. The CDR3 region has the DNA TGTGCCAGCAGCTGGGGACGGGGGGGCACAGATACGCAGTATTTT. Translated: CASSWGRGGTDTQYF.

V and J are TRBV7-9 and TRBJ1-3, with D unclear. This CDR3 comprises 15 residues. Trimming took 1 base from V and 0 from J, leaving 7 bases between them. The V gene's germline CDR1 is SEHNR and CDR2 FQNEAQ (reference sequence). The CDR3 region is CASSLGGVSGNTIYF. In nucleotides, the CDR3 is TGTGCCAGCAGCTTAGGGGGAGTCTCTGGAAACACCATATATTTT. The full variable domain, its missing parts supplied by reference TRBV7-9 and TRBJ1-3, is DTGVSQNPRHKITKRGQNVTFRCDPISEHNRLYWYRQTLGQGPEFLTYFQNEAQLEKSRLLSDRFSAERPKGSFSTLEIQRTEQGDSAMYLCASSLGGVSGNTIYFGEGSWLTVV.

The chain combines TRBV21-1 with TRBJ2-3; the D call TRBD1 from the table was never checked on the DNA. TRBV21-1 is flagged as a pseudogene. The CDR3 contains 20 residues. In nucleotides, the CDR3 is TGTGCCAGCAACCCACCGAGGGGACAGGGGGGTTTTGGGTGCACAGATACGCAGTATTTT. Translated: CASNPPRGQGGFGCTDTQYF.

The chain joins TRBV6-5 to TRBJ1-1, with 7 bases identical to TRBD1. The germline gives CDR1 MNHEY, CDR2 SVGAGI. The CDR3 is made up of 14 amino acids. With 0 bases clipped from V and 11 bases from J, the junction kept 9 bases outside the gene matches. This CDR3 reads CASSYSRDSVIAFF. The CDR3 nucleotides are TGTGCCAGCAGTTACTCCCGGGACAGCGTGATTGCTTTCTTT.